This T cell receptor (beta chain) was obtained from a study of cytotoxic CD8 clonotypes in ibrutinib-treated CLL. The CDR3 runs to 16 residues. After removal of 1 base from V and 10 bases from J, the junction contained 9 bases not matched to a gene. Per the germline V gene, CDR1 is SGHDT and CDR2 is YYEEEE. Clones were read by immunoSEQ multiplex PCR, and TCRdb kept only the in-frame ones, dropping some. This table has hundreds of thousands of clones, 80% appearing once. The chain is built from TRBV5-6 and TRBJ2-1, with 12 bases matching TRBD2. Sequencing was performed on PBMCs, taken before ibrutinib treatment. This clonotype was sampled from a human donor with chronic lymphocytic leukemia. This CDR3 is CASSLLGLAGLREQFF. DNA of the CDR3: TGTGCCAGCAGCTTGTTAGGACTAGCGGGATTGCGGGAGCAGTTCTTC.